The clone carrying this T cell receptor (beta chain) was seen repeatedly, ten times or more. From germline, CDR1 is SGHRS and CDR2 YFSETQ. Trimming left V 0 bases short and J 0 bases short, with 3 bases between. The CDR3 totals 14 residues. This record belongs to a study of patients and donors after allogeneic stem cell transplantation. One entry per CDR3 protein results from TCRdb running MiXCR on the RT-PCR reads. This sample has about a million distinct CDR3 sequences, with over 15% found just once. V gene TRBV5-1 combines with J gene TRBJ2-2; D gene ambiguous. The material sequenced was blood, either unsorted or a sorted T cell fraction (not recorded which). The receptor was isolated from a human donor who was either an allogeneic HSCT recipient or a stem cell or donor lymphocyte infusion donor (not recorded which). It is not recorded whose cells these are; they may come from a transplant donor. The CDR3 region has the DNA TGCGCCAGCAGCTTGGATCCGAACACCGGGGAGCTGTTTTTT. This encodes CASSLDPNTGELFF.